The clone carrying this T cell receptor beta chain was seen ten or more times. The data derive from a study of blood T cells in healthy people across ages. The CDR3 runs to 11 residues. The ends were cut back, 5 bases at V and 0 bases at J, with 5 bases in the middle. Germline assignment: CDR1 SQVTM and CDR2 ANQGSEA. A sample-barcoded 5' primer and a J-beta primer mix were used in a second PCR of roughly 7 to 12 cycles. Each cDNA molecule was tagged by a template-switch adaptor that had 12 random nucleotides. TCRdb redid the calling of the 5' RACE reads with MiXCR, one entry per CDR3 protein. The sample shows around 1.7 million distinct CDR3 sequences, about 30% of them seen only once.

V is TRBV29-1 and J is TRBJ2-7; D is unresolved. The source is a woman aged 25 to 39 in good health. What was sequenced was blood. The CDR3 nucleotides are TGCAGCGTTTTCCACTCCTACGAGCAGTACTTC. Protein product: CSVFHSYEQYF.